A selection of T cell receptor beta chains follows, all from one sample in a study of T cell responses to AZD1222 COVID-19 vaccine. The method was immunoSEQ multiplex PCR; TCRdb's version includes in-frame clones alone and lacks a portion of them. The profile shows about 130,000 clones, approximately 94% of them singletons. The source was peripheral blood, collected on day 0 of AZD1222 vaccination. These receptors were collected from an adult in good health. CDR3s include the opening cysteine and the closing phenylalanine or tryptophan. The order of the fields is CDR3 length, V gene, D gene, J gene, clone size, CDR3 protein, CDR3 DNA. D genes are given only for firm matches. Part of the rows lack a size; the others show once, few, many or a class for expanded clones.

len: 16
v_gene: TRBV7-9
d_gene: NA
j_gene: TRBJ2-1
abundance: NA
CDR3aa: CASSPGGGSSFNEQFF
CDR3nt: TGTGCCAGCTCACCCGGGGGCGGGAGCAGCTTCAATGAGCAGTTCTTC

len: 13
v_gene: TRBV20-1
d_gene: NA
j_gene: TRBJ2-1
abundance: once
CDR3aa: CSAGGGVDNEQFF
CDR3nt: TGCAGTGCTGGTGGAGGAGTAGACAATGAGCAGTTCTTC

len: 14
v_gene: TRBV18
d_gene: NA
j_gene: TRBJ1-3
abundance: NA
CDR3aa: CASSPAGSGNTIYF
CDR3nt: TGTGCCAGCTCACCGGCAGGGTCGGGAAACACCATATATTTT

len: 15
v_gene: TRBV4-1
d_gene: NA
j_gene: TRBJ2-1
abundance: NA
CDR3aa: CASSPQGLTYNEQFF
CDR3nt: TGCGCCAGCAGCCCTCAAGGACTTACCTACAATGAGCAGTTCTTC

len: 13
v_gene: TRBV14
d_gene: NA
j_gene: TRBJ1-1
abundance: NA
CDR3aa: CASSQEENTEAFF
CDR3nt: TGTGCCAGCAGCCAAGAGGAGAACACTGAAGCTTTCTTT

len: 13
v_gene: TRBV7-2
d_gene: NA
j_gene: TRBJ1-4
abundance: NA
CDR3aa: CASSQLQGKKLFF
CDR3nt: TGTGCCAGCAGCCAACTTCAGGGTAAAAAACTGTTTTTT

len: 12
v_gene: TRBV19
d_gene: NA
j_gene: TRBJ2-1
abundance: NA
CDR3aa: CASSMWGPEQFF
CDR3nt: TGTGCCAGTAGTATGTGGGGGCCTGAGCAGTTCTTC

len: 13
v_gene: TRBV18
d_gene: NA
j_gene: TRBJ2-2
abundance: NA
CDR3aa: CASSPSGVGELFF
CDR3nt: TGTGCCAGCTCACCGTCAGGGGTTGGGGAGCTGTTTTTT

len: 18
v_gene: TRBV7-2
d_gene: NA
j_gene: TRBJ2-3
abundance: NA
CDR3aa: CASSLLVGLQTSTDTQYF
CDR3nt: TGTGCCAGCAGCTTACTCGTCGGACTGCAAACTAGCACAGATACGCAGTATTTT

len: 14
v_gene: TRBV6-5
d_gene: NA
j_gene: TRBJ2-7
abundance: NA
CDR3aa: CASSYSTERYEQYF
CDR3nt: TGTGCCAGCAGTTACTCGACCGAAAGGTACGAGCAGTACTTC

len: 17
v_gene: TRBV11-2
d_gene: NA
j_gene: TRBJ2-1
abundance: NA
CDR3aa: CASSPGTRRSSYNEQFF
CDR3nt: TGTGCCAGCAGCCCTGGAACACGGAGGAGCTCCTACAATGAGCAGTTCTTC

len: 14
v_gene: TRBV29-1
d_gene: NA
j_gene: TRBJ1-4
abundance: NA
CDR3aa: CSGGGGPTNEKLFF
CDR3nt: TGCAGCGGCGGAGGCGGACCAACTAATGAAAAACTGTTTTTT

len: 12
v_gene: TRBV2
d_gene: NA
j_gene: TRBJ2-7
abundance: medium-sized
CDR3aa: CASSETLNEQYF
CDR3nt: TGTGCCAGCAGTGAGACCTTAAACGAGCAGTACTTC

len: 14
v_gene: TRBV28
d_gene: NA
j_gene: TRBJ2-4
abundance: once
CDR3aa: CASFPQGAKNIQYF
CDR3nt: TGTGCCAGCTTTCCACAGGGCGCCAAAAACATTCAGTACTTC

len: 13
v_gene: TRBV28
d_gene: NA
j_gene: TRBJ2-3
abundance: NA
CDR3aa: CASSFEQTDTQYF
CDR3nt: TGTGCCAGCAGTTTCGAGCAGACAGATACGCAGTATTTT

len: 13
v_gene: TRBV18
d_gene: NA
j_gene: TRBJ2-7
abundance: NA
CDR3aa: CASSPPAKNEQYF
CDR3nt: TGTGCCAGCTCACCACCGGCTAAAAACGAGCAGTACTTC

len: 14
v_gene: TRBV5-5
d_gene: NA
j_gene: TRBJ1-5
abundance: NA
CDR3aa: CASSLDSRNQPQHF
CDR3nt: TGTGCCAGCAGCTTAGACAGCCGCAATCAGCCCCAGCATTTT

len: 14
v_gene: TRBV24-1
d_gene: NA
j_gene: TRBJ1-5
abundance: NA
CDR3aa: CATSVTASNQPQHF
CDR3nt: TGTGCCACCAGTGTAACAGCTAGCAATCAGCCCCAGCATTTT

len: 14
v_gene: TRBV29-1
d_gene: NA
j_gene: TRBJ2-1
abundance: NA
CDR3aa: CSVEEGQGSNEQFF
CDR3nt: TGCAGCGTTGAAGAGGGCCAGGGTAGCAATGAGCAGTTCTTC